This T cell receptor (beta chain) was sequenced for a study of cytomegalovirus exposure and HLA in healthy donors. Study information: Later, an analysis reported that the 130 or so validation repertoires had used the same platform as the roughly 660 first-cohort repertoires.

With V trimmed by 5 bases and J by 9 bases, 14 bases remained unmatched. The CDR3 is made up of 15 amino acids. From germline, CDR1 is LNHDA and CDR2 SQIVND (reference sequence). Study-wide points: It was found in a later analysis that first-cohort TCR clusters tended to co-occur in the 130 or so validation repertoires. The authors listed approximately 150 TCR beta chains as cytomegalovirus-associated.

For this clone: Its antigen remains unknown.

Some clones are missing from TCRdb's copy, which holds only in-frame ones; the method was immunoSEQ multiplex PCR. Among 200,000 or so clones listed, around four fifths were seen once. Sequenced: PBMCs. The receptor was isolated from a woman aged 18-29 years in good health and CMV-seronegative. The rearrangement links TRBV19 to TRBJ1-2; TRBD1 matches 8 bases. This chain's CDR3 is CASSLPGQDARRYTF. Here the CDR3 DNA reads TGTGCCAGTAGTCTTCCGGGACAGGATGCCAGGCGCTACACCTTC.